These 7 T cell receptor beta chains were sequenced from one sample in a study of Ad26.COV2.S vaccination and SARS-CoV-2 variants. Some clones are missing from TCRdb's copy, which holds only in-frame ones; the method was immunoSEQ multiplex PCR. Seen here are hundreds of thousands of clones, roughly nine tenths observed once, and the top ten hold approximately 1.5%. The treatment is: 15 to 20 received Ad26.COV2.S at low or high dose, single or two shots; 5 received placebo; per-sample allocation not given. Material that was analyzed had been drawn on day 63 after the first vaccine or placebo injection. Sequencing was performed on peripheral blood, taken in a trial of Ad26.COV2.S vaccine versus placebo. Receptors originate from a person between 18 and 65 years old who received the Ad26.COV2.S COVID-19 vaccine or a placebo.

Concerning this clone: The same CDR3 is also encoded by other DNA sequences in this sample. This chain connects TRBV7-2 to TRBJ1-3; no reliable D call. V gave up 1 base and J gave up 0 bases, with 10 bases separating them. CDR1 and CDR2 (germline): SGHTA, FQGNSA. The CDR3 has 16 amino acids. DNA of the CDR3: TGTGCCAGCAGCTTAGGGACTGGTACCTCTGGAAACACCATATATTTT. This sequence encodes CASSLGTGTSGNTIYF.

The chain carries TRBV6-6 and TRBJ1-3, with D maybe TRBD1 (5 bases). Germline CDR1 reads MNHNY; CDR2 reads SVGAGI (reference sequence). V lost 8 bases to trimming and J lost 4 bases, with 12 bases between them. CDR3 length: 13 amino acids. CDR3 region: CASDGTGGNTIYF. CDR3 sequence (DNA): TGTGCCAGCGATGGGACGGGCGGAAACACCATATATTTT.

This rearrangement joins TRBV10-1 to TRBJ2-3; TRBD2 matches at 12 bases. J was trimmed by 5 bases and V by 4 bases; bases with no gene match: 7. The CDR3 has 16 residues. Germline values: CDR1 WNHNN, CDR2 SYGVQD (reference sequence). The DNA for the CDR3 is TGCGCCAGCAGTGGTGTCGCTAGCGGGAGGGGAGATACGCAGTATTTT. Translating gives CASSGVASGRGDTQYF.

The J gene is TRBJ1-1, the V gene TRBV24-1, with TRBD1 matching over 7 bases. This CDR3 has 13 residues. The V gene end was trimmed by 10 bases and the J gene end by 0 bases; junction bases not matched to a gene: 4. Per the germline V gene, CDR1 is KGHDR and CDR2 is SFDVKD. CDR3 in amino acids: CATRQGMNTEAFF. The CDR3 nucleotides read TGTGCCACGAGACAGGGAATGAACACTGAAGCTTTCTTT.

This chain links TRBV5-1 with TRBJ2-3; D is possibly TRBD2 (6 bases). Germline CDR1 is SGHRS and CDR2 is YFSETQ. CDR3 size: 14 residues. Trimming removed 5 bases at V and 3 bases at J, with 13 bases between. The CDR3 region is CASRPSLATDTQYF. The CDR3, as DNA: TGCGCCAGCAGACCCTCCCTAGCGACAGATACGCAGTATTTT.

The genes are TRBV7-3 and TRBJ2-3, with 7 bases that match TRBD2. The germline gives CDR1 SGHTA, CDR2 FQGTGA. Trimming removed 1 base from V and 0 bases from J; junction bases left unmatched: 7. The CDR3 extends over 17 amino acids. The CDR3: CASSLKGGGPSTDTQYF. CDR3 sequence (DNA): TGTGCCAGCAGCTTAAAGGGCGGGGGACCCAGCACAGATACGCAGTATTTT.

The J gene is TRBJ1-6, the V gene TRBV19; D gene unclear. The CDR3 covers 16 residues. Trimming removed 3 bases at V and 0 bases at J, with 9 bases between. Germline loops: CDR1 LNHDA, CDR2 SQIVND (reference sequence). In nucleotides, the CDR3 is TGTGCCAGTAGTATGGAGGGCAGCTCCTATAATTCACCCCTCCACTTT. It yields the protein CASSMEGSSYNSPLHF.